Below are 27 T cell receptor beta chains sequenced from a single sample in a study of blood T cell repertoires in COVID-19. Libraries were prepared by immunoSEQ multiplex PCR; TCRdb keeps only in-frame clonotypes and omits some of them. This sample has more than 50,000 clones; roughly 90% occur once, and the top ten carry 3.9%. Sequencing was performed on peripheral blood. Receptor source: a human donor in a cohort sampled during active COVID-19.

The rearrangement links TRBV27 to TRBJ2-7; D perhaps matches TRBD2 (6 bases). The V gene lost 2 bases and the J gene lost 4 bases, with 21 bases spanning the gap. This CDR3 contains 17 residues. Germline V gene lookup returns CDR1 MNHEY and CDR2 SMNVEV (reference sequence). In nucleotides, the CDR3 is TGTGCCAGCAGTTTAAGGCAACCGGGACTCAAGCTATACGAGCAGTACTTC. It yields the protein CASSLRQPGLKLYEQYF.

The chain joins TRBV18 to TRBJ2-1; a weak D match, TRBD1 (5 bases). Trimming shortened V by 3 bases and J by 10 bases, and 19 bases separated the two germline ends. CDR1 KGHSH and CDR2 LQKENI come from the germline V gene. This CDR3 region has 15 residues. In nucleotides, the CDR3 is TGTGCCAGCTCACCTTTCCGGACACCGCCAAGGGAGCAGTTCTTC. It specifies CASSPFRTPPREQFF.

The chain carries TRBV2 and TRBJ2-7; D call uncertain. Trimming shortened V by 5 bases and J by 2 bases, and 4 bases separated the two germline ends. CDR3 length: 11 residues. Germline assignment: CDR1 SNHLY and CDR2 FYNNEI. The chain's CDR3 is CASSSPYEQYF. Written as DNA, the CDR3 is TGTGCCAGCAGTTCTCCCTACGAGCAGTACTTC.

This chain uses TRBV4-1 with TRBJ1-2, with 9 positions matching TRBD1. After removal of 4 bases from V and 7 bases from J, the junction contained 10 bases not matched to a gene. This CDR3 is 15 amino acids long. CDR1 is MGHRA and CDR2 is YSYEKL in the germline V gene. CDR3 in DNA: TGCGCCAGCAGCCTTAACGCCGGGACAGGGCTTGGCTACACCTTC. As protein: CASSLNAGTGLGYTF.

The chain links TRBV28 to TRBJ2-3, with 11 nucleotides matching TRBD2. With V trimmed by 3 bases and J by 4 bases, 9 bases remained unmatched. Germline V gene lookup returns CDR1 MDHEN and CDR2 SYDVKM. The CDR3 covers 17 residues. In nucleotides, the CDR3 is TGTGCCAGCAGTTTCCAACTAGCGGGAGCCCTCCCAGATACGCAGTATTTT. This gives the protein CASSFQLAGALPDTQYF.

V and J are TRBV5-4 and TRBJ2-6; D remains ambiguous. The V gene's germline CDR1 is SGHNT and CDR2 YYREEE (reference sequence). The CDR3 is made up of 15 amino acids. The ends were cut back, 0 bases at V and 5 bases at J, with 9 bases in the middle. Written as DNA, the CDR3 is TGTGCCAGCAGCTTGGGGCTGATGAGGGCCAACGTCCTGACTTTC. It codes for CASSLGLMRANVLTF.

The genes are TRBV7-9 and TRBJ2-7; 14 bases are shared with TRBD2. V was pared by 4 bases and J by 9 bases, with 8 bases of the junction left unmatched. This CDR3 spans 15 amino acids. The germline CDR1 and CDR2 sequences are SEHNR and FQNEAQ (reference sequence). The chain's CDR3 is CASSSTGTSGSGQYF. The CDR3 nucleotides are TGTGCCAGCAGCTCCACCGGGACTAGCGGGAGTGGGCAGTACTTC.

The chain employs TRBV6-6 and TRBJ1-1; tentatively, D is TRBD1 (5 bases). There are 11 residues in the CDR3. V was cut by 7 bases and J by 11 bases, with 14 bases left in between. Germline V gene data show CDR1 as MNHNY and CDR2 as SVGAGI (reference sequence). CDR3 protein: CASITGVEAFF. CDR3 DNA: TGTGCCAGCATTACGGGGGTGGAGGCTTTCTTT.

This clone was observed once. The CDR3 spells CASSLGAEAFF. CDR3 DNA sequence: TGTGCCAGCAGTCTGGGAGCTGAAGCTTTCTTT. The chain carries TRBV5-4 and TRBJ1-1; no firm D call. Germline V gene sequence: CDR1 SGHNT, CDR2 YYREEE (reference sequence). The CDR3 runs to 11 residues. The V end lost 5 bases, the J end lost 6 bases, and 8 bases lay between the germline ends.

This clone was picked up a small number of times. The gene calls are TRBV19 and TRBJ1-4, with D unresolved. The CDR3 contains 14 residues. CDR1 and CDR2 from the germline V gene are LNHDA and SQIVND (reference sequence). V was trimmed by 5 bases and J by 8 bases, leaving 15 bases between them. CDR3 sequence (DNA): TGTGCCAGTAGTGCATCAGGAGGGAGGGAAAAACTGTTTTTT. It is translated as CASSASGGREKLFF.

J is TRBJ1-1 and V is TRBV13; D is possibly TRBD1 (6 bases). The CDR3 is 13 amino acids. The germline gives CDR1 PRHDT, CDR2 FYEKMQ (reference sequence). Trimming removed 5 bases at V and 8 bases at J, with 15 bases between. The CDR3: CASSADSDSEAFF. The CDR3 nucleotides read TGTGCCAGCAGCGCCGATTCGGACAGCGAAGCTTTCTTT.

The chain combines TRBV4-3 with TRBJ2-7; weak D call: TRBD1 (5 bases). V lost 0 bases to trimming and J lost 9 bases, with 15 bases between them. This CDR3 is built from 14 residues. Germline values: CDR1 LGHNA, CDR2 YSLEER. This CDR3 is CASSQDLGTGRQYF. The CDR3 DNA reads as TGCGCCAGCAGCCAAGATTTAGGAACAGGCAGGCAGTACTTC.

The chain uses TRBV30 and TRBJ2-5, with TRBD1 matching 8 bases. From germline, CDR1 is GTSNPN and CDR2 SVGIG (reference sequence). V was clipped by 4 bases and J by 4 bases; unmatched bases: 8. This CDR3 contains 14 residues. CDR3 in amino acids: CAWNIGQGAETQYF. The CDR3 region has the DNA TGTGCCTGGAACATCGGACAGGGCGCAGAGACCCAGTACTTC.

The chain carries TRBV5-6 and TRBJ2-6, with D unclear. Per the germline V gene, CDR1 is SGHDT and CDR2 is YYEEEE. Between the trimmed V and J ends, which lost 1 base and 2 bases, there was a span of 13 bases. The CDR3 has 17 residues. The CDR3 sequence: CASSLYGLSAGANVLTF. Written as DNA, the CDR3 is TGTGCCAGCAGCTTGTATGGATTGAGCGCTGGGGCCAACGTCCTGACTTTC.

The CDR3 is CASSTWAPTDTQYF. CDR3 bases: TGTGCCAGCAGTACTTGGGCCCCCACAGATACGCAGTATTTT. The gene calls are TRBV2 and TRBJ2-3; D not resolved. Deletions cut 5 bases from V and 2 bases from J, with 11 bases between. CDR3 length equals 14 residues. Germline CDR1 reads SNHLY; CDR2 reads FYNNEI.

The chain has TRBV28 and TRBJ2-3, with 12 nucleotides matching TRBD2. CDR1 is MDHEN, CDR2 SYDVKM, per germline. The CDR3 covers 18 residues. V lost 4 bases to trimming and J lost 3 bases; unmatched junction nucleotides: 11. CDR3 in DNA: TGTGCCAGCAGTTCCTCCCTAGCGGGGGGGCTGGGGACAGATACGCAGTATTTT. It encodes CASSSSLAGGLGTDTQYF.

The chain has TRBV6-5 and TRBJ1-6, with a tentative D call TRBD1 (5 bases). CDR1 is MNHEY, CDR2 SVGAGI, per germline. This CDR3 contains 14 residues. V gave up 5 bases and J gave up 7 bases, with 12 bases separating them. In DNA form, the CDR3 reads TGTGCCAGCAGTCGGACACTGGGGAATTCACCCCTCCACTTT. Translation: CASSRTLGNSPLHF.

V and J are TRBV14 and TRBJ1-3, with D unclear. Germline V gene lookup returns CDR1 SGHDN and CDR2 FVKESK. The length of the CDR3 is 19 residues. The ends were cut back, 0 bases at V and 0 bases at J, with 18 bases in the middle. The CDR3 is CASSQDRGLYGVSGNTIYF. Here the CDR3 DNA reads TGTGCCAGCAGCCAAGATCGGGGATTGTATGGTGTCTCTGGAAACACCATATATTTT.

The rearrangement joins TRBV7-6 to TRBJ1-6; D is perhaps TRBD1 (6 bases). Germline V gives CDR1 SGHVS, CDR2 FNYEAQ. The CDR3 extends over 16 amino acids. Trimming took off 5 bases at V and 10 bases at J, with 21 bases between the two ends. As DNA, the CDR3 is TGTGCCAGCAGCCTCGGGGGGGGCCGTTTCGGGTCACCCCTCCACTTT. It specifies CASSLGGGRFGSPLHF. Full variable domain (remainder filled in from reference TRBV7-6 and TRBJ1-6): GAGVSQSPRYKVTKRGQDVALRCDPISGHVSLYWYRQALGQGPEFLTYFNYEAQQDKSGLPNDRFSAERPEGSISTLTIQRTEQRDSAMYRCASSLGGGRFGSPLHFGNGTRLTVT.

The chain recombines TRBV4-1 with TRBJ2-7, with TRBD1 matching 8 bases. The CDR3 contains 15 residues. V trimming: 3 bases; J trimming: 3 bases; junction bases outside the gene matches: 7. The germline V gene has CDR1 MGHRA and CDR2 YSYEKL. CDR3 nucleotide sequence: TGCGCCAGCAGCCAGGACGGACAGGGCGGCTACGAGCAGTACTTC. Translated, it gives CASSQDGQGGYEQYF.

The rearrangement links TRBV3-1 (or the pseudogene TRBV3-2) to TRBJ2-7; TRBD2 aligns across 7 bases. The V and J ends lost 0 bases and 3 bases, in that order; junction bases with no gene match: 2. CDR3 size: 14 residues. Per the germline V gene, CDR1 is LGHDT and CDR2 is YNNKEL (reference sequence). For the CDR3, the DNA is TGTGCCAGCAGCCAAGAGTGGGGGGGCTACGAGCAGTACTTC. Its translation: CASSQEWGGYEQYF.

The rearrangement links TRBV30 to TRBJ2-1, with 11 bases lining up with TRBD2. CDR3 length equals 15 residues. Germline V gene data show CDR1 as GTSNPN and CDR2 as SVGIG (reference sequence). Trimming removed 2 bases from V and 8 bases from J; junction bases left unmatched: 8. The CDR3 DNA follows: TGTGCCTGGAGTTACCTTAGCGGGGGGGCCCATGAGCAGTTCTTC. Its protein is CAWSYLSGGAHEQFF.

The chain employs TRBV7-2 and TRBJ1-2; D might be TRBD1 (5 bases). Germline CDR1 is SGHTA and CDR2 is FQGNSA. V shed 5 bases and J shed 0 bases, with 13 bases lying between them. CDR3 length: 15 amino acids. The CDR3, as DNA: TGTGCCAGCAGCCGGGGGGAGGTTGCTAACTATGGCTACACCTTC. This sequence encodes CASSRGEVANYGYTF.

V is TRBV11-2 and J is TRBJ1-5, with D perhaps TRBD1 (5 bases). V gave up 5 bases and J gave up 9 bases, with 14 bases separating them. Germline loops: CDR1 SGHAT, CDR2 FQNNGV. The CDR3 contains 13 residues. CDR3 coding DNA: TGTGCCAGCAGCATTGACAGCCGACGGCCCCAGCATTTT. The encoded protein is CASSIDSRRPQHF.

This chain uses TRBV6-2 or TRBV6-3 with TRBJ2-7, with 11 nucleotides matching TRBD2. CDR3 length: 16 amino acids. With 5 bases clipped from V and 0 bases from J, the junction kept 6 bases outside the gene matches. Germline values: CDR1 MNHEY, CDR2 SVGEGT. CDR3 sequence reads: CASSLVAGGPSYEQYF. The CDR3 nucleotides are TGTGCCAGCAGTCTGGTAGCGGGAGGGCCCTCCTACGAGCAGTACTTC.

The chain employs TRBV19 and TRBJ1-5, with unresolved D. The CDR3 length is 15 residues. V lost 1 base and J lost 1, with 8 bases in between. Germline CDR1 reads LNHDA; CDR2 reads SQIVND (reference sequence). The DNA for the CDR3 is TGTGCCAGTAGTATAGGACACCTGAGCAATCAGCCCCAGCATTTT. Amino acid sequence: CASSIGHLSNQPQHF. The full variable domain, with the rest looked up from reference TRBV19 and TRBJ1-5, is DGGITQSPKYLFRKEGQNVTLSCEQNLNHDAMYWYRQDPGQGLRLIYYSQIVNDFQKGDIAEGYSVSREKKESFPLTVTSAQKNPTAFYLCASSIGHLSNQPQHFGDGTRLSIL.

The chain recombines TRBV7-6 with TRBJ2-3; D perhaps matches TRBD2 (6 bases). Trimming shortened V by 5 bases and J by 0 bases, and 18 bases separated the two germline ends. Germline assignment: CDR1 SGHVS and CDR2 FNYEAQ. The CDR3 length is 17 residues. CDR3 loop: CASSSLETGLSTDTQYF. For the CDR3, the DNA is TGTGCCAGCAGCAGTCTCGAAACAGGACTAAGCACAGATACGCAGTATTTT.